These 22 T cell receptor beta chains originate from one sample sequenced in a study of graft-versus-host responses after intestinal transplantation. These receptors have no identified antigens. Assay used: immunoSEQ multiplex PCR; TCRdb lists only in-frame clones, some missing. This repertoire shows about 90,000 clones, 80% to 95% found once; its top ten account for 0.3%. The sample here was unstimulated CD4+ T cells sorted from spleen or lymph node cells, taken before intestinal transplant. Receptor source: a human donor who received an intestinal transplant.

The J gene is TRBJ2-7, the V gene TRBV28; 11 bases align to TRBD2. There are 18 residues in the CDR3. The J segment lost 0 bases and the V segment lost 6 bases, leaving 13 bases of the junction unmatched. The germline V gene has CDR1 MDHEN and CDR2 SYDVKM. The CDR3 loop reads CASRLRGLAGPDSYEQYF. The CDR3 DNA follows: TGTGCCAGCAGGCTGAGAGGACTAGCGGGTCCCGACTCCTACGAGCAGTACTTC.

The chain joins TRBV4-1 to TRBJ2-2, with a tentative D call TRBD2 (5 bases). This CDR3 has 14 residues. Between the trimmed V and J ends, which lost 1 base and 4 bases, there was a span of 7 bases. Germline CDR1 is MGHRA and CDR2 is YSYEKL. CDR3 in amino acids: CASSQGRRTGELFF. The CDR3 DNA reads TGCGCCAGCAGCCAAGGGAGGCGCACCGGGGAGCTGTTTTTT.

V gene TRBV19 combines with J gene TRBJ2-3; D is tentatively TRBD1 or TRBD2 (7 bases each). CDR3 length: 16 amino acids. The V gene's germline CDR1 is LNHDA and CDR2 SQIVND (reference sequence). V lost 6 bases, J lost 2 bases, and 18 bases lay in between. The DNA of the CDR3 is TGTGCCAGTAGCGATCCAGGGGGGGGTAACACAGATACGCAGTATTTT. Its protein is CASSDPGGGNTDTQYF.

The genes are TRBV5-6 and TRBJ2-2; D remains ambiguous. Trimming took off 2 bases at V and 8 bases at J, with 4 bases between the two ends. CDR1 is SGHDT, CDR2 YYEEEE, per germline. The CDR3 is made up of 11 amino acids. The DNA of the CDR3 is TGTGCCAGCAGCTTCGCGGGGGAGCTGTTTTTT. Encoded protein: CASSFAGELFF.

The rearrangement uses TRBV30 and TRBJ2-6, with 11 bases aligning to TRBD2. Germline lookup yields CDR1 GTSNPN and CDR2 SVGIG (reference sequence). Trimming cost V 5 bases and J 0 bases; bases outside gene matches: 6. This CDR3 comprises 17 residues. CDR3 nucleotides: TGTGCCTGGCGACTAGCGGGATTCCTCTCTGGGGCCAACGTCCTGACTTTC. Amino acids: CAWRLAGFLSGANVLTF.

V is TRBV5-6 and J is TRBJ2-7; TRBD1 agrees at 10 bases. CDR3 length equals 14 residues. V was pared by 4 bases and J by 4 bases, with 5 bases of the junction left unmatched. Per germline, CDR1 SGHDT and CDR2 YYEEEE. The CDR3 spells CASSQTGGLYEQYF. The CDR3 nucleotides are TGTGCCAGCAGCCAGACAGGGGGCTTATACGAGCAGTACTTC. Supplemented by reference TRBV5-6 and TRBJ2-7, the full variable domain reads DAGVTQSPTHLIKTRGQQVTLRCSPKSGHDTVSWYQQALGQGPQFIFQYYEEEERQRGNFPDRFSGHQFPNYSSELNVNALLLGDSALYLCASSQTGGLYEQYFGPGTRLTVT.

In nucleotides, the CDR3 is TGCGCCAGCAGTCAAGGGACAGGGCCGAGGTACGAGCAGTACTTC. Its translation is CASSQGTGPRYEQYF. V usage is TRBV23-1 and J usage is TRBJ2-7; 9 nucleotides agree with TRBD1. TRBV23-1 carries the ORF label, with uncertain function. V shed 2 bases and J 4 bases; nucleotides not matched to a gene: 6. The length of the CDR3 is 15 residues.

The chain is built from TRBV7-9 and TRBJ2-3; 11 bases are a match to TRBD2. Germline-derived CDR1 and CDR2 are SEHNR and FQNEAQ (reference sequence). J lost 5 bases, V lost 4 bases, and 11 bases had no gene match. The CDR3 contains 17 residues. In nucleotides, the CDR3 is TGTGCCAGCAGCTCCCCTAGCGGGAGGCGCCCGAGAGATACGCAGTATTTT. Its protein is CASSSPSGRRPRDTQYF.

The rearrangement uses TRBV7-9 and TRBJ2-5; 7 bases are shared with TRBD1. CDR3 length: 15 amino acids. V dropped 1 base and J dropped 0; count of bases not matched to a gene: 2. The germline CDR1 and CDR2 sequences are SEHNR and FQNEAQ (reference sequence). The CDR3 DNA sequence: TGTGCCAGCAGCTTAGGTGGACAGGACCAAGAGACCCAGTACTTC. It codes for CASSLGGQDQETQYF.

This sequence joins TRBV9 and TRBJ2-7, with TRBD2 as a possible D gene (5 bases). In germline, CDR1 is SGDLS, CDR2 YYNGEE. Trimming shortened V by 0 bases and J by 3 bases, and 13 bases separated the two germline ends. This CDR3 region has 15 residues. CDR3 amino acids: CASSVGWTPIYEQYF. In DNA, the CDR3 is TGTGCCAGCAGCGTAGGCTGGACTCCTATCTACGAGCAGTACTTC.

Details on this clone: The junction departs from the called germline gene at one end, perhaps through a read error. The rearrangement links TRBV28 to TRBJ1-4; weak D call: TRBD1 (5 bases). Germline values: CDR1 MDHEN, CDR2 SYDVKM. The CDR3 extends over 13 amino acids. In DNA form, the CDR3 reads TGTGCCAACAGTTTGGATGGGGGAGAAAAACTGTTTTTT. This sequence encodes CANSLDGGEKLFF.

The rearrangement uses TRBV6-6 and TRBJ1-2; D may be TRBD1 (6 bases). The CDR3 contains 14 residues. The germline gives CDR1 MNHNY, CDR2 SVGAGI (reference sequence). Trimming stripped 6 bases from V and 7 bases from J, with 18 bases between. CDR3 protein: CASRTEAGAGGYTF. CDR3 coding DNA: TGTGCCAGCAGAACTGAGGCGGGGGCCGGTGGCTACACCTTC.

The chain has TRBV11-2 and TRBJ1-3; TRBD1 matches 8 bases. The CDR3 has 15 residues. J lost 2 bases, V lost 3 bases, and 3 bases had no gene match. The germline CDR1 and CDR2 sequences are SGHAT and FQNNGV. CDR3 DNA: TGTGCCAGCAGCTTGGCGGACAGGGCTGGAAACACCATATATTTT. Its protein product is CASSLADRAGNTIYF.

This rearrangement joins TRBV18 to TRBJ2-5; perhaps TRBD1 as D (6 bases). The CDR3 has 14 amino acids. From germline, CDR1 is KGHSH and CDR2 LQKENI. V gave up 3 bases and J gave up 5 bases, with 13 bases separating them. The CDR3 region is CASSPPGQLETQYF. The CDR3, as DNA: TGTGCCAGCTCACCCCCGGGACAATTGGAGACCCAGTACTTC. Full variable domain (remainder filled in from reference TRBV18 and TRBJ2-5): NAGVMQNPRHLVRRRGQEARLRCSPMKGHSHVYWYRQLPEEGLKFMVYLQKENIIDESGMPKERFSAEFPKEGPSILRIQQVVRGDSAAYFCASSPPGQLETQYFGPGTRLLVL.

The chain recombines TRBV7-2 with TRBJ2-3; D possibly corresponds to TRBD1 (6 bases). V lost 7 bases and J lost 2, with 16 bases in between. The CDR3 runs 15 residues. CDR1 and CDR2 (germline): SGHTA, FQGNSA. CDR3 loop: CASTPYTGTTDTQYF. In DNA form, the CDR3 reads TGTGCCAGCACCCCCTACACAGGGACCACAGATACGCAGTATTTT.

A single count supports this clone. J is TRBJ2-5 and V is TRBV11-2; the D gene could be TRBD1 or TRBD2 (5 bases each). From germline, CDR1 is SGHAT and CDR2 FQNNGV. Trimming took 3 bases from V and 5 from J, leaving 13 bases between them. There are 14 residues in the CDR3. The CDR3, as DNA: TGTGCCAGCAGCTTTAGTCGGGGCGGGGAGACCCAGTACTTC. Translated, it gives CASSFSRGGETQYF.

The rearrangement joins TRBV9 to TRBJ2-3; 12 nucleotides agree with TRBD2. This CDR3 spans 16 amino acids. V lost 4 bases and J lost 1; bases outside the gene matches: 4. The germline CDR1 and CDR2 sequences are SGDLS and YYNGEE. The CDR3 loop reads CASSISSGRGTDTQYF. CDR3 DNA sequence: TGTGCCAGCAGCATTTCTAGCGGGAGGGGCACAGATACGCAGTATTTT.

Concerning this clone itself: Other DNA sequences of this sample code for an identical CDR3. The chain has TRBV6-5 and TRBJ1-5; D is undetermined. The V end lost 8 bases, the J end lost 0 bases, and 8 bases lay between the germline ends. Germline V gene data show CDR1 as MNHEY and CDR2 as SVGAGI. CDR3 length equals 13 residues. This chain's CDR3 is CASRQDSNQPQHF. DNA of the CDR3: TGTGCCAGCCGACAAGATAGCAATCAGCCCCAGCATTTT.

The chain combines TRBV25-1 with TRBJ2-7, with TRBD1 identical over 7 bases. The CDR3 loop spans 15 amino acids. Per germline, CDR1 MGHDK and CDR2 SYGVNS. Trimming removed 9 bases from V and 7 bases from J; junction bases left unmatched: 18. In nucleotides, the CDR3 is TGTGCCAGAAGTTTTACAGGGGCGGACTTAGGGGAGCAGTACTTC. Its protein is CARSFTGADLGEQYF.

The rearrangement joins TRBV2 to TRBJ1-1; D unresolved. Per the germline V gene, CDR1 is SNHLY and CDR2 is FYNNEI. V was trimmed by 2 bases and J by 11 bases, leaving 15 bases between them. CDR3 size: 13 residues. CDR3 protein: CASSELGILGAFF. The CDR3 region has the DNA TGTGCCAGCAGTGAATTGGGGATTTTAGGGGCTTTCTTT.

V gene TRBV9 combines with J gene TRBJ2-1; the D call may be TRBD1 or TRBD2 (5 bases each). In germline, CDR1 is SGDLS, CDR2 YYNGEE. With 4 bases removed from V and 9 bases from J, the gap between germline ends came to 11 bases. The CDR3 covers 12 residues. The CDR3 region has the DNA TGTGCCAGCAGCACCGGGGCCCGTGAGCAGTTCTTC. Translating it yields CASSTGAREQFF.

The V call is TRBV4-2, the J call TRBJ1-2; 9 bases agree with TRBD1. With V trimmed by 2 bases and J by 11 bases, 9 bases remained unmatched. Germline assignment: CDR1 LGHNA and CDR2 YNFKEQ. CDR3 length: 14 residues. The CDR3 DNA is TGTGCCAGCAGCCAACGGGACAGGGCAGGAGAGTACACCTTC. Protein sequence: CASSQRDRAGEYTF.